The 30 T cell receptor beta chains below were found in one sample sequenced in a study of blood T cells in healthy people across ages. The second PCR ran 7 to 11 cycles with a sample-barcoded 5' primer and J-beta primers. From the 5' RACE reads, TCRdb called clonotypes with MiXCR, one entry per CDR3 protein. The table shows some 1.8 million distinct CDR3 sequences, with more than 35% occurring only once. Sequenced: blood. Source of these receptors: a human donor in good health.

The V call is TRBV7-2, the J call TRBJ1-1, with unresolved D. CDR1 and CDR2 from the germline V gene are SGHTA and FQGNSA. This CDR3 is built from 13 residues. V gave up 10 bases and J gave up 7 bases, with 19 bases separating them. CDR3 sequence (DNA): TGTGCCAACTCCCGTCGGGCGGCAAATGAAGCTTTCTTT. As protein: CANSRRAANEAFF.

V gene TRBV27 combines with J gene TRBJ2-1, with D possibly called TRBD1 or TRBD2 (5 bases each). V shed 4 bases and J shed 4 bases, with 14 bases lying between them. This CDR3 spans 15 amino acids. CDR1 is MNHEY, CDR2 SMNVEV, per germline (reference sequence). The CDR3 region has the DNA TGTGCCAGCAGTTCCGTAGGGACCCCGTACAATGAGCAGTTCTTC. Protein product: CASSSVGTPYNEQFF.

The V call is TRBV29-1, the J call TRBJ2-5; TRBD1 agrees at 11 bases. Germline V gene data show CDR1 as SQVTM and CDR2 as ANQGSEA. Unmatched junction bases numbered 6, after V lost 8 bases and J lost 1 base. The CDR3 consists of 14 residues. DNA for the CDR3: TGCAGCTTCTGGGGGACAGGGGGCCAAGAGACCCAGTACTTC. Translating gives CSFWGTGGQETQYF.

The chain has TRBV7-3 and TRBJ1-2; D ambiguous. Germline assignment: CDR1 SGHTA and CDR2 FQGTGA. Trimming removed 2 bases from V and 7 bases from J, with 14 bases in between. CDR3 length: 14 residues. CDR3 residues: CASSLFPGRAGYTF. CDR3 in DNA: TGTGCCAGCAGCTTATTTCCAGGAAGGGCTGGCTACACCTTC.

This clonotype showed up just a few times. J is TRBJ2-7 and V is TRBV7-2; no reliable D call. CDR3 length: 13 residues. Germline V gives CDR1 SGHTA, CDR2 FQGNSA. V lost 5 bases to trimming and J lost 4 bases, with 12 bases between them. The CDR3 bases are TGTGCCAGCAGCCGGAATGAAGGTTACGAGCAGTACTTC. It yields the protein CASSRNEGYEQYF. Together with reference TRBV7-2 and TRBJ2-7, the CDR3 gives the full variable domain: GAGVSQSPSNKVTEKGKDVELRCDPISGHTALYWYRQSLGQGLEFLIYFQGNSAPDKSGLPSDRFSAERTGGSVSTLTIQRTQQEDSAVYLCASSRNEGYEQYFGPGTRLTVT.

This chain uses TRBV4-1 with TRBJ2-5, with a weak D call TRBD2 (6 bases). CDR3 length: 14 residues. The germline V gene encodes CDR1 MGHRA and CDR2 YSYEKL. The V gene lost 1 base and the J gene lost 11 bases, with 17 bases spanning the gap. The CDR3 loop reads CASSQVGTVGEQYF. In nucleotides, the CDR3 is TGCGCCAGCAGCCAAGTGGGGACTGTAGGGGAGCAGTACTTC.

The chain links TRBV13 to TRBJ2-4; D may be TRBD2 (5 bases). Between the trimmed V and J ends, which lost 0 bases and 3 bases, there was a span of 9 bases. Germline lookup yields CDR1 PRHDT and CDR2 FYEKMQ (reference sequence). The CDR3 contains 15 residues. Here the CDR3 DNA reads TGTGCCAGCAGCTTAGGCGTTCGGGGCAAAAACATTCAGTACTTC. This encodes CASSLGVRGKNIQYF.

The sample holds a few counts of this clonotype. This chain joins TRBV4-3 and TRBJ1-2; D is ambiguous. V was cut by 0 bases and J by 2 bases, with 10 bases left in between. Germline loops: CDR1 LGHNA, CDR2 YSLEER. The CDR3 is made up of 15 amino acids. The CDR3 sequence: CASSQDSGPNYGYTF. DNA of the CDR3: TGCGCCAGCAGCCAAGATTCCGGACCAAACTATGGCTACACCTTC.

This rearrangement joins TRBV20-1 to TRBJ2-7; 10 positions agree with TRBD1. The junction had 8 bases not matched to a gene; V was cut back by 6 bases and J by 3 bases. Germline V CDR1 and CDR2: DFQATT, SNEGSKA (reference sequence). This CDR3 is built from 14 residues. DNA of the CDR3: TGCAGTGCGCCTGGGACAGGGGCTGGCTACGAGCAGTACTTC. Protein: CSAPGTGAGYEQYF.

The genes are TRBV6-5 and TRBJ1-4, with D possibly TRBD1 on 6 matching bases. CDR1 is MNHEY, CDR2 SVGAGI, per germline. Trimming took 7 bases from V and 7 from J, leaving 16 bases between them. The CDR3 contains 14 residues. CDR3 nucleotides: TGTGCCAGCACCCCTCAGGGGAATGGTGAAAAACTGTTTTTT. Translation: CASTPQGNGEKLFF.

V and J are TRBV6-5 and TRBJ2-4, with 8 bases aligning to TRBD2. The J call may be faulty, since TRBJ2-7 better matches the DNA end. The CDR3 length is 15 residues. Per germline, CDR1 MNHEY and CDR2 SVGAGI. The CDR3 region has the DNA TGTGCCAGCAGTTACCCCGTAGCGGGGAGGCTCGAGCAGTACTTC. Translating it yields CASSYPVAGRLEQYF.

This rearrangement joins TRBV15 to TRBJ1-2; TRBD1 might be the D (6 bases). Per germline, CDR1 LNHNV and CDR2 YYDKDF (reference sequence). The CDR3 is 14 residues long. The V gene lost 0 bases and the J gene lost 8 bases, with 13 bases spanning the gap. CDR3 bases: TGTGCCACCAGCAGAGATCCGGGGGCTTACGGCTACACCTTC. Its protein product is CATSRDPGAYGYTF.

The genes are TRBV5-1 and TRBJ1-1; the match to TRBD1 covers 7 bases. J gave up 3 bases and V 4 bases, and 6 bases lay outside the gene matches. Germline V gene data show CDR1 as SGHRS and CDR2 as YFSETQ. This CDR3 is 14 amino acids long. The chain's CDR3 is CASSLQGLDTEAFF. For the CDR3, the DNA is TGCGCCAGCAGCCTACAGGGGTTGGACACTGAAGCTTTCTTT.

Remarks on this clonotype: A read error is likely here: a far larger clone is one base away. The V and J genes are TRBV12-3 or TRBV12-4 and TRBJ2-7; 7 positions agree with TRBD1. V lost 6 bases, J lost 3 bases, and 5 bases stayed unmatched. This CDR3 is built from 13 residues. The CDR3 spells CASRFGDSYEQYF. DNA for the CDR3: TGTGCCAGCAGGTTTGGGGACAGCTACGAGCAGTACTTC.

The table lists this clonotype with a few counts. This CDR3 is CSARDVGTNYGYTF. The CDR3 bases are TGCAGTGCTAGAGATGTCGGGACTAACTATGGCTACACCTTC. This chain links TRBV20-1 with TRBJ1-2; D is unclear. With 0 bases removed from V and 0 bases from J, the gap between germline ends came to 8 bases. This CDR3 spans 14 amino acids. Germline CDR1 is DFQATT and CDR2 is SNEGSKA (reference sequence).

This clonotype has just one count. The chain combines TRBV25-1 with TRBJ2-3; D might be TRBD2 (5 bases). V was trimmed by 6 bases and J by 4 bases, leaving 23 bases between them. Germline V gives CDR1 MGHDK, CDR2 SYGVNS. The CDR3 loop spans 17 amino acids. CDR3 nucleotide sequence: TGTGCCAGCAGAGGAGGAGGTTGGGTCTTGGGAGCAGATACGCAGTATTTT. Its protein product is CASRGGGWVLGADTQYF.

The gene calls are TRBV12-3 or TRBV12-4 and TRBJ2-1; 9 positions agree with TRBD2. The CDR3 sequence is 15 residues long. V shed 4 bases and J 15 bases; nucleotides not matched to a gene: 16. For the CDR3, the DNA is TGTGCCAGCAGTTCAATTAGCGGGGGAGTCCACCCAGCGTTCTTC. It is translated as CASSSISGGVHPAFF.

V and J are TRBV4-3 and TRBJ2-3; D unclear. Germline lookup yields CDR1 LGHNA and CDR2 YSLEER. The CDR3 is 15 residues long. Trimming cost V 1 base and J 2 bases, with 10 bases left between them. The CDR3 DNA reads TGCGCCAGCAGCCAAGGGGCAGGATTCACAGATACGCAGTATTTT. Translation: CASSQGAGFTDTQYF.

The gene calls are TRBV6-5 and TRBJ1-6; D remains unclear. The CDR3 loop spans 18 amino acids. V shed 2 bases and J shed 10 bases, with 24 bases lying between them. Germline CDR1 and CDR2: MNHEY and SVGAGI. CDR3 nucleotide sequence: TGTGCCAGCAGTTACGGCCCGGTATCCGGGAATCTGGTCTCACCCCTCCACTTT. As protein: CASSYGPVSGNLVSPLHF.

The chain is built from TRBV28 and TRBJ2-1; TRBD2 matches at 8 bases. The CDR3 consists of 14 residues. Trimming at V came to 7 bases and at J to 5 bases, leaving 7 bases not matched to a gene. CDR1 is MDHEN, CDR2 SYDVKM, per germline. CDR3 nucleotides: TGTGCCAGCAAGCCAGCGGGGGAGGACAATGAGCAGTTCTTC. It specifies CASKPAGEDNEQFF.

This clonotype showed up just a few times. The rearrangement uses TRBV20-1 and TRBJ1-2; D might be TRBD1 (5 bases). There are 13 residues in the CDR3. The germline CDR1 and CDR2 sequences are DFQATT and SNEGSKA (reference sequence). The V and J ends lost 6 bases and 2 bases respectively, with 13 bases between them. DNA for the CDR3: TGCAGTGCCATAAGGGCAGGGAACTATGGCTACACCTTC. Translation: CSAIRAGNYGYTF.

V usage is TRBV28 and J usage is TRBJ2-3; a possible D gene is TRBD1 (5 bases). With 5 bases removed from V and 4 bases from J, the gap between germline ends came to 19 bases. The CDR3 length is 16 residues. Germline V CDR1 and CDR2: MDHEN, SYDVKM. The CDR3 spells CASSVRSLQGSDTQYF. CDR3 DNA sequence: TGTGCCAGCAGTGTAAGAAGTTTGCAGGGTTCAGATACGCAGTATTTT. Using reference TRBV28 and TRBJ2-3 for the parts outside the CDR3, the full variable domain is DVKVTQSSRYLVKRTGEKVFLECVQDMDHENMFWYRQDPGLGLRLIYFSYDVKMKEKGDIPEGYSVSREKKERFSLILESASTNQTSMYLCASSVRSLQGSDTQYFGPGTRLTVL.

The rearrangement uses TRBV4-3 and TRBJ2-3; perhaps TRBD1 as D (6 bases). Per the germline V gene, CDR1 is LGHNA and CDR2 is YSLEER. The germline V and J ends were trimmed by 1 base and 2 bases, with 10 bases remaining between them. The CDR3 runs to 15 residues. The CDR3 DNA follows: TGCGCCAGCAGCCAAGTAACAGGGAACACAGATACGCAGTATTTT. Its translation: CASSQVTGNTDTQYF.

This clonotype was counted a few times. This may be a read error: a much more frequent sequence differs by one nucleotide. This chain connects TRBV24-1 to TRBJ2-5, with D possibly being TRBD1 (6 bases). With 5 bases removed from V and 4 bases from J, the gap between germline ends came to 10 bases. In germline, CDR1 is KGHDR, CDR2 SFDVKD. The CDR3 runs 13 residues. The CDR3 here is CATSVTGIETQYF. For the CDR3, the DNA is TGTGCCACCAGTGTAACAGGGATAGAGACCCAGTACTTC.

V gene TRBV12-3 or TRBV12-4 combines with J gene TRBJ1-1, with D unclear. This CDR3 spans 14 amino acids. Trimming took 5 bases from V and 1 from J, leaving 11 bases between them. CDR3 loop: CASSIYTANTEAFF. The CDR3 bases are TGTGCCAGCAGTATCTACACAGCGAACACTGAAGCTTTCTTT.

This clonotype was counted only a few times. The chain couples TRBV24-1 to TRBJ1-2; no clear D. Trimming took 4 bases from V and 4 from J, leaving 12 bases between them. This CDR3 comprises 14 residues. The germline gives CDR1 KGHDR, CDR2 SFDVKD. CDR3 in amino acids: CATSDLTRGYGYTF. The CDR3 DNA reads TGTGCCACCAGTGACTTGACCAGAGGCTATGGCTACACCTTC.

V and J are TRBV29-1 and TRBJ1-6, with TRBD1 as a possible D gene (6 bases). Per the germline V gene, CDR1 is SQVTM and CDR2 is ANQGSEA. This CDR3 comprises 13 residues. The ends were cut back, 2 bases at V and 10 bases at J, with 12 bases in the middle. The CDR3 loop reads CSVEIDRWSPLHF. CDR3 in DNA: TGCAGCGTTGAAATAGACAGGTGGTCACCCCTCCACTTT.

As regards this clonotype: At one boundary the junction diverges from the germline segment, which might be a read error. The J gene is TRBJ1-1, the V gene TRBV10-3, with unresolved D. The CDR3 loop spans 13 amino acids. The germline V gene has CDR1 ENHRY and CDR2 SYGVKD. CDR3 nucleotide sequence: TGCGCCATCAGTGAGGACCGGGAGGCGGAAGCTTTCTTT. Translating gives CAISEDREAEAFF.

This chain links TRBV24-1 with TRBJ2-1, with a possible D match to TRBD2 (6 bases). CDR3 length equals 14 residues. With 4 bases removed from V and 3 bases from J, the gap between germline ends came to 9 bases. Germline V lookup: CDR1 KGHDR, CDR2 SFDVKD. CDR3 DNA sequence: TGTGCCACCAGTGAGGGGGACTTCTACAATGAGCAGTTCTTC. Its protein is CATSEGDFYNEQFF.

V is TRBV6-2 or TRBV6-3 and J is TRBJ1-2; D gene uncertain. The CDR3 runs to 14 residues. Trimming removed 2 bases from V and 5 bases from J, with 12 bases in between. Germline values: CDR1 MNHEY, CDR2 SVGEGT. CDR3 residues: CASSYVRDSYGYTF. The CDR3 DNA reads as TGTGCCAGCAGTTACGTCCGGGATTCTTATGGCTACACCTTC.